This TCR beta chain was obtained from a study of blood T cell repertoires in COVID-19. Background on the study: Both acute and convalescent COVID-19 samples were obtained from the United States, Italy and Spain. From T cells, B-cell-depleted T cells, or PBMCs came the material, which was cDNA or gDNA.

Enrolled during active infection, Seattle patients were then followed longitudinally. Original methodology: Estimates of nucleated cell counts were drawn from the amplification of reference gene primers. TCRdb keeps only in-frame clones here, not all; method: immunoSEQ multiplex PCR. V, J and clone size reflect that table, while D and trimming were determined from the DNA. Here the sample spans about 370,000 clones, around 87% being singletons. The CDR3 length is 14 residues. The germline CDR1 and CDR2 sequences are LGHNA and YSLEER. V dropped 0 bases and J dropped 13 bases, with 18 bases sitting between them.

V gene TRBV4-3 combines with J gene TRBJ1-1; TRBD1 might be the D (5 bases). The sequenced sample consisted of peripheral blood. The clonotype originates from a woman in her 30s with COVID-19, enrolled during active disease. CDR3 in amino acids: CASSQDGGEAVGFF. The CDR3 DNA sequence: TGCGCCAGCAGCCAAGACGGAGGGGAGGCCGTGGGTTTCTTT.